This T cell receptor beta chain derives from a study of blood T cell repertoires in COVID-19. Profiling relied on immunoSEQ multiplex PCR, and the TCRdb table lists in-frame clones only, not all of them. This sample has about 260,000 clones, with around 84% found just once. This TCR came from a man aged 25 to 40 with acute COVID-19. Sequenced sample: PBMCs or T cells enriched from blood (not recorded which).

The CDR3 nucleotides read TGTGCCACCAGTGACCTTGCTAGCGGGGGGGCAGATACGCAGTATTTT. This codes for CATSDLASGGADTQYF. The rearrangement uses TRBV24-1 and TRBJ2-3, with TRBD2 matching over 12 bases. Trimming cost V 4 bases and J 4 bases; bases outside gene matches: 5. CDR1 is KGHDR and CDR2 is SFDVKD in the germline V gene. CDR3 length: 16 amino acids.